These 27 T cell receptor beta chains were all obtained from the same sample, sequenced in a study of OX40 agonist ivuxolimab in advanced cancers. Profiled with immunoSEQ multiplex PCR; TCRdb holds only in-frame clones, not every one. The sample has about 110,000 clones, 90% seen once. Here the sequenced sample was CD4+ or CD8+ T cells sorted from blood, taken in a trial of the OX40 agonist ivuxolimab. The source of these receptors is an adult with an advanced solid tumor such as melanoma, head and neck, liver or kidney cancer.

The genes are TRBV11-2 and TRBJ2-2; D possibly matches TRBD1 or TRBD2 (5 bases each). Germline-derived CDR1 and CDR2 are SGHAT and FQNNGV. V was cut by 1 base and J by 1 base, with 7 bases left in between. The CDR3 has 15 residues. The CDR3 DNA reads TGTGCCAGCAGCTTAGCGGGGCTGAACACCGGGGAGCTGTTTTTT. Its protein product is CASSLAGLNTGELFF.

The CDR3 reads CASTYQGAQPQHF. The CDR3 bases are TGTGCCAGCACCTATCAGGGGGCTCAGCCCCAGCATTTT. The rearrangement links TRBV7-2 to TRBJ1-5; 8 nucleotides line up with TRBD1. CDR3 length: 13 residues. The V gene end was trimmed by 7 bases and the J gene end by 6 bases; junction bases not matched to a gene: 5. Germline V gene data show CDR1 as SGHTA and CDR2 as FQGNSA.

J is TRBJ2-2 and V is TRBV7-2; a possible D gene is TRBD1 (6 bases). V was shortened by 0 bases and J by 6 bases, with 11 bases between the two germline ends. Germline V gene lookup returns CDR1 SGHTA and CDR2 FQGNSA. The CDR3 is 15 residues long. The CDR3: CASSLAGGAPGELFF. The CDR3 nucleotides read TGTGCCAGCAGCTTAGCTGGGGGCGCCCCCGGGGAGCTGTTTTTT.

The genes are TRBV5-1 and TRBJ2-2, with TRBD2 identical over 7 bases. Germline CDR1 and CDR2: SGHRS and YFSETQ. After removal of 6 bases from V and 2 bases from J, the junction contained 4 bases not matched to a gene. There are 14 residues in the CDR3. CDR3 in DNA: TGCGCCAGCAAACTAGCGACTAACACCGGGGAGCTGTTTTTT. This gives the protein CASKLATNTGELFF. Full variable domain (outside the CDR3, taken from reference TRBV5-1 and TRBJ2-2): KAGVTQTPRYLIKTRGQQVTLSCSPISGHRSVSWYQQTPGQGLQFLFEYFSETQRNKGNFPGRFSGRQFSNSRSEMNVSTLELGDSALYLCASKLATNTGELFFGEGSRLTVL.

This clone appeared a single time. The chain uses TRBV5-1 and TRBJ2-3, with 7 bases that match TRBD1. CDR3 length equals 15 residues. Germline CDR1 and CDR2: SGHRS and YFSETQ. V shed 5 bases and J 6 bases; nucleotides not matched to a gene: 12. CDR3 nucleotide sequence: TGCGCCAGCAGTTTCCAGACAGGGCAAGGGGATACGCAGTATTTT. Translated, it gives CASSFQTGQGDTQYF.

This chain links TRBV30 with TRBJ2-3, with TRBD2 identical over 10 bases. The CDR3 has 15 residues. J lost 6 bases, V lost 2 bases, and 8 bases had no gene match. Looked up from germline, CDR1 is GTSNPN and CDR2 is SVGIG (reference sequence). CDR3 sequence: CAWSWSGGALDTQYF. As DNA, the CDR3 is TGTGCCTGGAGTTGGAGCGGGGGGGCCCTCGATACGCAGTATTTT. Full variable domain (remainder filled in from reference TRBV30 and TRBJ2-3): SQTIHQWPATLVQPVGSPLSLECTVEGTSNPNLYWYRQAAGRGLQLLFYSVGIGQISSEVPQNLSASRPQDRQFILSSKKLLLSDSGFYLCAWSWSGGALDTQYFGPGTRLTVL.

The chain employs TRBV28 and TRBJ1-2, with D hard to call. With 7 bases removed from V and 0 bases from J, the gap between germline ends came to 12 bases. The germline V gene encodes CDR1 MDHEN and CDR2 SYDVKM. The CDR3 is 14 amino acids. The CDR3 loop reads CASNPPRANYGYTF. The DNA of the CDR3 is TGTGCCAGCAACCCACCCCGGGCTAACTATGGCTACACCTTC.

The rearrangement links TRBV6-5 to TRBJ2-7; D is unresolved. Trimming removed 0 bases from V and 3 bases from J, with 15 bases in between. Germline V gene data show CDR1 as MNHEY and CDR2 as SVGAGI. The CDR3 runs to 16 residues. CDR3 in amino acids: CASSYSMTTVHYEQYF. CDR3 sequence (DNA): TGTGCCAGCAGTTACTCGATGACGACGGTACACTACGAGCAGTACTTC.

This clone was recorded a few times. The chain combines TRBV5-1 with TRBJ2-3; 10 nucleotides match TRBD1. Germline V gene data show CDR1 as SGHRS and CDR2 as YFSETQ. V lost 7 bases and J lost 2; bases outside the gene matches: 4. This CDR3 contains 14 residues. The CDR3 coding sequence is TGCGCCAGCTGTAGACAGGGGGCCACAGATACGCAGTATTTT. This codes for CASCRQGATDTQYF.

The chain joins TRBV7-9 to TRBJ1-4; D remains ambiguous. Germline-derived CDR1 and CDR2 are SEHNR and FQNEAQ (reference sequence). This CDR3 contains 14 residues. V was pared by 2 bases and J by 3 bases, with 7 bases between. CDR3 nucleotide sequence: TGTGCCAGCAGCTTATCCAGTTCTAATGAAAAACTGTTTTTT. The encoded protein is CASSLSSSNEKLFF.

The chain uses TRBV19 and TRBJ1-2; D unclear. This CDR3 is 16 amino acids long. Germline loops: CDR1 LNHDA, CDR2 SQIVND (reference sequence). V lost 0 bases and J 1 base, leaving 12 bases between the germline ends. CDR3 nucleotides: TGTGCCAGTAGTATAGAGTTTGGTCGAAATAACTATGGCTACACCTTC. It yields the protein CASSIEFGRNNYGYTF.

This chain links TRBV5-4 with TRBJ2-7, with D perhaps TRBD2 (5 bases). V was shortened by 2 bases and J by 7 bases, with 19 bases between the two germline ends. The germline V gene encodes CDR1 SGHNT and CDR2 YYREEE (reference sequence). There are 15 residues in the CDR3. The DNA of the CDR3 is TGTGCCAGCAGCTTAGGACTGACCTACGATTCAGAGCAGTACTTC. Protein product: CASSLGLTYDSEQYF.

This clone was counted between two and nine times. The chain joins TRBV18 to TRBJ2-7; D is perhaps TRBD1 (6 bases). V lost 6 bases and J lost 1, with 10 bases in between. The germline CDR1 and CDR2 sequences are KGHSH and LQKENI. This CDR3 has 13 amino acids. In DNA form, the CDR3 reads TGTGCCAGCTCGCTTGGACAGTCCTACGAGCAGTACTTC. Protein product: CASSLGQSYEQYF.

The chain joins TRBV4-2 to TRBJ1-2; D not resolved. The V gene lost 0 bases and the J gene lost 2 bases, with 7 bases spanning the gap. This CDR3 has 14 amino acids. CDR1 and CDR2 from the germline V gene are LGHNA and YNFKEQ. CDR3 sequence: CASSQEAVNYGYTF. The CDR3, as DNA: TGTGCCAGCAGCCAAGAAGCCGTCAACTATGGCTACACCTTC.

The V gene is TRBV7-6, the J gene TRBJ2-7; no definite D call. Trimming cost V 5 bases and J 7 bases, with 15 bases left between them. This CDR3 is built from 13 residues. Germline V lookup: CDR1 SGHVS, CDR2 FNYEAQ. In DNA form, the CDR3 reads TGTGCCAGCAGCCCCGGCCTGAAACTAGAGCAGTACTTC. It is translated as CASSPGLKLEQYF. Full variable domain (outside the CDR3, taken from reference TRBV7-6 and TRBJ2-7): GAGVSQSPRYKVTKRGQDVALRCDPISGHVSLYWYRQALGQGPEFLTYFNYEAQQDKSGLPNDRFSAERPEGSISTLTIQRTEQRDSAMYRCASSPGLKLEQYFGPGTRLTVT.

This chain links TRBV30 with TRBJ1-5, with D unresolved. V was pared by 3 bases and J by 0 bases, with 3 bases between. The germline CDR1 and CDR2 sequences are GTSNPN and SVGIG (reference sequence). The CDR3 is 12 amino acids. CDR3 sequence (DNA): TGTGCCTGGAGGTATAGCAATCAGCCCCAGCATTTT. Amino acids: CAWRYSNQPQHF.

The CDR3 protein is CASSQDSSGNYGYTF. The CDR3 DNA follows: TGCGCCAGCAGCCAAGACTCGTCTGGAAACTATGGCTACACCTTC. The chain uses TRBV4-3 and TRBJ1-2; D call uncertain. This CDR3 comprises 15 residues. The V gene's germline CDR1 is LGHNA and CDR2 YSLEER. Trimming removed 0 bases at V and 2 bases at J, with 10 bases between.

This chain links TRBV6-5 with TRBJ1-3; D is unclear. Germline loops: CDR1 MNHEY, CDR2 SVGAGI. V was shortened by 0 bases and J by 0 bases, with 6 bases between the two germline ends. The CDR3 covers 15 residues. This CDR3 reads CASSYSLSSGNTIYF. The DNA for the CDR3 is TGTGCCAGCAGTTACTCCTTGAGCTCTGGAAACACCATATATTTT.

This clone was detected only once. The V and J genes are TRBV7-2 and TRBJ2-7; TRBD1 aligns across 7 bases. The CDR3 has 14 amino acids. V was pared by 3 bases and J by 3 bases, with 5 bases of the junction left unmatched. Germline values: CDR1 SGHTA, CDR2 FQGNSA. The CDR3 DNA reads as TGTGCCAGCAGCTTTGCACGGGACAGCTACGAGCAGTACTTC. Translation: CASSFARDSYEQYF.

V and J are TRBV5-1 and TRBJ2-3, with 8 bases lining up with TRBD2. The CDR3 is 15 amino acids. In germline, CDR1 is SGHRS, CDR2 YFSETQ. J was trimmed by 4 bases and V by 3 bases; bases with no gene match: 7. CDR3 region: CASSSTGGPSDTQYF. The CDR3 DNA reads TGCGCCAGCAGCTCGACGGGGGGGCCATCAGATACGCAGTATTTT.

There are a few counts of this clone. This chain uses TRBV2 with TRBJ1-1, with D unclear. The germline CDR1 and CDR2 sequences are SNHLY and FYNNEI. The V gene lost 4 bases and the J gene lost 4 bases, with 4 bases spanning the gap. The CDR3 extends over 11 amino acids. CDR3 loop: CASSGSTEAFF. In DNA form, the CDR3 reads TGTGCCAGCAGTGGGAGCACTGAAGCTTTCTTT.

The table lists this clone with a count of one. This sequence joins TRBV7-2 and TRBJ2-1, with 10 nucleotides matching TRBD2. This CDR3 region has 15 residues. Trimming took 4 bases from V and 7 from J; bases not matched to a gene: 7. Germline-derived CDR1 and CDR2 are SGHTA and FQGNSA. CDR3 DNA sequence: TGTGCCAGCAGCTGGAGCGGGGGGGTTGGTAATGAGCAGTTCTTC. Translation gives CASSWSGGVGNEQFF.

This chain connects TRBV7-2 to TRBJ1-2; no firm D call. V was trimmed by 2 bases and J by 7 bases, leaving 23 bases between them. Germline-derived CDR1 and CDR2 are SGHTA and FQGNSA. The CDR3 has 17 residues. CDR3 region: CASSLMAELLVRGGYTF. The DNA for the CDR3 is TGTGCCAGCAGCTTAATGGCAGAGTTACTGGTTCGGGGTGGCTACACCTTC.

This clone was found a few times. The CDR3 reads CASSLETGNHNEQFF. DNA of the CDR3: TGCGCCAGCAGCTTGGAGACAGGAAATCACAATGAGCAGTTCTTC. V and J are TRBV5-1 and TRBJ2-1, with D perhaps TRBD1 (6 bases). V shed 0 bases and J shed 5 bases, with 12 bases lying between them. The CDR3 has 15 residues. CDR1 SGHRS and CDR2 YFSETQ come from the germline V gene.

The genes are TRBV6-6 and TRBJ2-2; 9 nucleotides align to TRBD2. The CDR3 is 14 amino acids. Germline V lookup: CDR1 MNHNY, CDR2 SVGAGI (reference sequence). V was clipped by 10 bases and J by 3 bases; unmatched bases: 6. The DNA of the CDR3 is TGTGCCATACAACTAGCGGGTCACACCGGGGAGCTGTTTTTT. Amino acid sequence: CAIQLAGHTGELFF.

The J gene is TRBJ2-1, the V gene TRBV27, with 12 bases aligning to TRBD2. The CDR3 is 13 amino acids. Unmatched junction bases numbered 0, after V lost 2 bases and J lost 10 bases. CDR1 and CDR2 from the germline V gene are MNHEY and SMNVEV (reference sequence). The CDR3 coding sequence is TGTGCCAGCAGTTTAACTAGCGGGGGGGAGCAGTTCTTC. The encoded protein is CASSLTSGGEQFF.

V usage is TRBV19 and J usage is TRBJ2-3; possibly TRBD1 or TRBD2 for D (6 bases each). The CDR3 runs 13 residues. Germline V gene sequence: CDR1 LNHDA, CDR2 SQIVND (reference sequence). V was shortened by 5 bases and J by 4 bases, with 10 bases between the two germline ends. CDR3 protein: CASSGGRPDTQYF. As DNA, the CDR3 is TGTGCCAGTAGTGGGGGGCGCCCAGATACGCAGTATTTT.